Here is one T cell receptor beta chain with its context. Its antigen is as yet unknown. The junction departs from germline at one end; a sequencing error may be responsible. This entry comes from a study of tumor and adjacent non-tumor tissue in lung cancer. Overall study context: Each sample yielded 3.5 million to 4.5 million productive TCRbeta reads on average.

Overall study results and limits: Tumor repertoires had a smaller top 100 clone share than normal lung.

TCRbeta libraries were built with three rounds of nested PCR, modified from ARM-PCR. In TCRdb, the multiplex PCR reads were re-called with MiXCR into one record per CDR3 protein. The sample contains about 86,000 distinct CDR3 sequences, 75% to 85% of which appear only once. Germline V CDR1 and CDR2: SGHRS, YFSETQ. The CDR3 spans 15 residues. No cell sorting was done before RNA was extracted from the tissue. More than 3 cm separated this lung sample from the edge of the tumor. The clonotype was recovered from a woman in her forties or fifties with non-small cell lung cancer. The chain recombines TRBV5-1 with TRBJ1-2, with a tentative D call TRBD1 (5 bases). The material sequenced was distant non-tumor lung tissue. The CDR3 protein is CASSLGDSADHGYTF. Here the CDR3 DNA reads TGCGCCAGTAGCTTGGGAGACAGCGCGGATCATGGCTACACCTTC. Looking up the rest from reference TRBV5-1 and TRBJ1-2 gives the full variable domain: KAGVTQTPRYLIKTRGQQVTLSCSPISGHRSVSWYQQTPGQGLQFLFEYFSETQRNKGNFPGRFSGRQFSNSRSEMNVSTLELGDSALYLCASSLGDSADHGYTFGSGTRLTVV.